This T cell receptor beta chain appears in the sequencing data of a study of control samples from healthy donors and cancer patients. This clone has just a few counts. Generated by immunoSEQ multiplex PCR, the TCRdb table keeps only in-frame clones and is missing some. The table includes about 130,000 clones, about nine tenths detected once. Sequenced material: blood. This sequence was found in a man between 18 and 35 years old in good health.

The CDR3 DNA follows: TGTGCCAGCAGCCGAAGACAGACAGGGATAAGCGGAGGGGGGTATAATTCACCCCTCCACTTT. This sequence encodes CASSRRQTGISGGGYNSPLHF. The J gene is TRBJ1-6, the V gene TRBV4-2; 7 nucleotides line up with TRBD1. CDR3 length: 21 residues. Looked up from germline, CDR1 is LGHNA and CDR2 is YNFKEQ. V gave up 4 bases and J gave up 4 bases; unmatched junction bases: 22.